The 4 T cell receptor beta chains below were found in one sample sequenced in a study of STAT5B mutations in CD4+ large granular lymphocyte leukemia. Clones were sequenced by immunoSEQ multiplex PCR, and TCRdb holds only the in-frame ones, with some missing. The sample shows tens of thousands of clones, almost 85% of them seen only once. The specimen sequenced was CD4+ T cells from blood buffy coats. The receptors here all came from a human donor in good health.

The chain recombines TRBV5-8 with TRBJ2-7; 8 bases map to TRBD1. Germline V gene lookup returns CDR1 SGHTS and CDR2 YDEGEE. This CDR3 comprises 14 residues. V trimming: 4 bases; J trimming: 2 bases; junction bases outside the gene matches: 5. CDR3 sequence: CASSKTGETYEQYF. CDR3 DNA sequence: TGTGCCAGCAGCAAGACAGGGGAGACCTACGAGCAGTACTTC.

The V and J genes are TRBV5-1 and TRBJ1-1, with D possibly being TRBD1 (5 bases). This CDR3 has 14 residues. V was pared by 4 bases and J by 4 bases, with 14 bases between. CDR1 SGHRS and CDR2 YFSETQ come from the germline V gene. CDR3 loop: CASSLGDAATEAFF. The CDR3 DNA reads as TGCGCCAGCAGCCTGGGGGACGCGGCCACTGAAGCTTTCTTT.

This clone was recorded once. The rearrangement joins TRBV25-1 to TRBJ2-3, with a tentative D call TRBD2 (5 bases). The CDR3 spans 17 residues. Germline CDR1 and CDR2: MGHDK and SYGVNS. Trimming removed 3 bases at V and 1 base at J, with 17 bases between. In nucleotides, the CDR3 is TGTGCCAGCAGTGACGGAATAGGTCGGGGTGGCACAGATACGCAGTATTTT. Its protein is CASSDGIGRGGTDTQYF.

This chain links TRBV15 with TRBJ1-2, with TRBD1 matching over 9 bases. The germline CDR1 and CDR2 sequences are LNHNV and YYDKDF (reference sequence). The CDR3 is 16 residues long. J was trimmed by 7 bases and V by 0 bases; bases with no gene match: 9. CDR3 region: CATSRDPRDRVGGYTF. DNA of the CDR3: TGTGCCACCAGCAGAGATCCCAGGGACAGGGTTGGTGGCTACACCTTC.